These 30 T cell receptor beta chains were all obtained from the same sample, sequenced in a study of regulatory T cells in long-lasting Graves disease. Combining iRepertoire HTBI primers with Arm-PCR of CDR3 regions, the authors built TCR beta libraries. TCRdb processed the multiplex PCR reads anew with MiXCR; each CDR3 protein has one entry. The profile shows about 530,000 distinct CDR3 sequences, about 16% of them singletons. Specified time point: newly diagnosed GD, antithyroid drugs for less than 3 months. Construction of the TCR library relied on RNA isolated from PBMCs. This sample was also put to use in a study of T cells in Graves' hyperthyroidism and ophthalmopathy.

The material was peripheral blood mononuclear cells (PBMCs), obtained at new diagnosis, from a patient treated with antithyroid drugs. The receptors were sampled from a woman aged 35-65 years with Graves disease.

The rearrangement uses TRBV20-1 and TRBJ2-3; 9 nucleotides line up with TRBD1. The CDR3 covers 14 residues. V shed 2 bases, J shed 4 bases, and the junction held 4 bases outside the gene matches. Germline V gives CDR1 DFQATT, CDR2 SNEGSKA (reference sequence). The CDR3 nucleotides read TGCAGTGCTAGAAGACAGGGGGGGCCAGATACGCAGTATTTT. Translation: CSARRQGGPDTQYF.

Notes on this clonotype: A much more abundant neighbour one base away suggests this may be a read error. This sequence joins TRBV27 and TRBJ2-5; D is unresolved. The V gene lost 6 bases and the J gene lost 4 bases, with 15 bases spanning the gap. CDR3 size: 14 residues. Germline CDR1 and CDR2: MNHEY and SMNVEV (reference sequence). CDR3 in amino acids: CASSLLVVGETQYF. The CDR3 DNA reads TGTGCCAGCAGCCTCCTGGTAGTGGGAGAGACCCAGTACTTC.

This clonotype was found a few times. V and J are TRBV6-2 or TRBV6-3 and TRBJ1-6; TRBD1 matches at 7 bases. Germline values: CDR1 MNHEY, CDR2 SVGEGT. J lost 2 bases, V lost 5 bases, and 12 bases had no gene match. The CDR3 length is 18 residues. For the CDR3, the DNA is TGTGCCAGCAGTGAAGCGGGGGGAGGGGGCGCCTATAATTCACCCCTCCACTTT. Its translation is CASSEAGGGGAYNSPLHF.

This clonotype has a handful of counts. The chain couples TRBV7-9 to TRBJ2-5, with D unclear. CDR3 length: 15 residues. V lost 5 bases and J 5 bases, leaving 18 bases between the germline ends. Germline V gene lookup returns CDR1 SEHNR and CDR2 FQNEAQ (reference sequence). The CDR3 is CASSPKRRVGETQYF. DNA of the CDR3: TGTGCCAGCAGCCCTAAGCGTAGGGTTGGGGAGACCCAGTACTTC.

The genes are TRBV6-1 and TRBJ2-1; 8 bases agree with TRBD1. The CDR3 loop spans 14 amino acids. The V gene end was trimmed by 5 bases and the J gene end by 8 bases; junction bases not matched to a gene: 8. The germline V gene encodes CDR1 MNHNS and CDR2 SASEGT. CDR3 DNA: TGTGCCAGCAGTCCCCAGGGGGCGCTGGATGAGCAGTTCTTC. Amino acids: CASSPQGALDEQFF.

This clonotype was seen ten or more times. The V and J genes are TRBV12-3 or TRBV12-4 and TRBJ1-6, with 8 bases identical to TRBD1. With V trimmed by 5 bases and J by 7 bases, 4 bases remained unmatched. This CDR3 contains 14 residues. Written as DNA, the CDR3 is TGTGCCAGCAGTATCGACAGGGGAAATTCACCCCTCCACTTT. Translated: CASSIDRGNSPLHF.

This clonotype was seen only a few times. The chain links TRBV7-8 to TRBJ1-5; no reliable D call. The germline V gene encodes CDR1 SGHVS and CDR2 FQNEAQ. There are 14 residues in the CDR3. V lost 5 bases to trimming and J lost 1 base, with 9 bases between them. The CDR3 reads CASSPILSNQPQHF. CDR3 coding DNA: TGTGCCAGCAGCCCAATCTTGAGCAATCAGCCCCAGCATTTT.

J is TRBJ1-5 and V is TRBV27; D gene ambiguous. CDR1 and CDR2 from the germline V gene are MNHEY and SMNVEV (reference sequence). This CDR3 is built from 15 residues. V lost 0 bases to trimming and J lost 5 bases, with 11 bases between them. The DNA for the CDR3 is TGTGCCAGCAGTTTATCAATCGGGGAGCATCAGCCCCAGCATTTT. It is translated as CASSLSIGEHQPQHF.

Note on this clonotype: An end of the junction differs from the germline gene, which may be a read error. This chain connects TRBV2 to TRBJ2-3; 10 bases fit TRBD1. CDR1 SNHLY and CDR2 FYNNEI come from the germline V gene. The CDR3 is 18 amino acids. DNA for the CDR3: TGTGCCAGCAGTGAGTGGGTGACCCGGGACAGGGGCACAGGTACGCAGTATTTT. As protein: CASSEWVTRDRGTGTQYF.

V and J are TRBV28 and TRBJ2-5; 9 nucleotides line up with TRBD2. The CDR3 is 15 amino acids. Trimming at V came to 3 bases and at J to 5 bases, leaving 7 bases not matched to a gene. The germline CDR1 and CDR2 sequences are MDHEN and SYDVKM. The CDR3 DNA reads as TGTGCCAGCAGTTTCGCGGGAGGGCCCGCGGAGACCCAGTACTTC. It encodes CASSFAGGPAETQYF. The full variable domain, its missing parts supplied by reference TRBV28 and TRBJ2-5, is DVKVTQSSRYLVKRTGEKVFLECVQDMDHENMFWYRQDPGLGLRLIYFSYDVKMKEKGDIPEGYSVSREKKERFSLILESASTNQTSMYLCASSFAGGPAETQYFGPGTRLLVL.

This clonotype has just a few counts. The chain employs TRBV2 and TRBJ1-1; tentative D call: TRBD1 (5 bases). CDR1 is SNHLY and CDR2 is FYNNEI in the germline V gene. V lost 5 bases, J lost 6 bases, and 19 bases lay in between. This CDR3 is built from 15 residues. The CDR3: CASSQPGLQDPEAFF. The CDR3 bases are TGTGCCAGCAGTCAACCGGGACTCCAAGACCCTGAAGCTTTCTTT.

The CDR3: CASSINVNTEAFF. For the CDR3, the DNA is TGTGCCAGTAGTATAAATGTGAACACTGAAGCTTTCTTT. This sequence joins TRBV19 and TRBJ1-1, with D unclear. Trimming removed 2 bases at V and 0 bases at J, with 4 bases between. Germline V lookup: CDR1 LNHDA, CDR2 SQIVND (reference sequence). The CDR3 extends over 13 amino acids. Full variable domain (remainder filled in from reference TRBV19 and TRBJ1-1): DGGITQSPKYLFRKEGQNVTLSCEQNLNHDAMYWYRQDPGQGLRLIYYSQIVNDFQKGDIAEGYSVSREKKESFPLTVTSAQKNPTAFYLCASSINVNTEAFFGQGTRLTVV.

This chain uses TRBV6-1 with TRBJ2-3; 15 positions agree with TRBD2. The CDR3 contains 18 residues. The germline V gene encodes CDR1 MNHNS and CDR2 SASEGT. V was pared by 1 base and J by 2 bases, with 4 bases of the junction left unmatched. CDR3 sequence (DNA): TGTGCCAGCAGTGAAGATGGGACTAGCGGGGGGCTCACAGATACGCAGTATTTT. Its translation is CASSEDGTSGGLTDTQYF.

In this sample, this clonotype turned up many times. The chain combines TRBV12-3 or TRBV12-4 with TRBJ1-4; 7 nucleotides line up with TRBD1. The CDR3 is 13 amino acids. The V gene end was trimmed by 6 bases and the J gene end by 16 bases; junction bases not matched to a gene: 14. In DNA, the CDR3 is TGTGCCAGCAGCCCACAGGGGTCGGAAATGAGGTTTTTT. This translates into CASSPQGSEMRFF.

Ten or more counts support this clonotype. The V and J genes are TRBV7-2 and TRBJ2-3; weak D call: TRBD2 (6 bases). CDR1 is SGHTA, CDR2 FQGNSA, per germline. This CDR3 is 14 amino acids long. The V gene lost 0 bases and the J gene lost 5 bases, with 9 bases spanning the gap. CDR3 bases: TGTGCCAGCAGCTTAGCTGCGGGAAAAGATACGCAGTATTTT. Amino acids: CASSLAAGKDTQYF.

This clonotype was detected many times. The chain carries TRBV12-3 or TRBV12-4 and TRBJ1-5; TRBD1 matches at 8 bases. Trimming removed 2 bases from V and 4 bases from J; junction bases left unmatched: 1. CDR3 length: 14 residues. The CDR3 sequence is CASSLRQGNQPQHF. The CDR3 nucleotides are TGTGCCAGCAGTTTAAGACAGGGGAATCAGCCCCAGCATTTT.

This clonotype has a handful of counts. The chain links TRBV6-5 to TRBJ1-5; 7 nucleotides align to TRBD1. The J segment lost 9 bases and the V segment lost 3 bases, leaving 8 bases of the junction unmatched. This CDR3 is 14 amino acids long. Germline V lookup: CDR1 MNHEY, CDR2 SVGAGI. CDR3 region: CASSYDGTASPQHF. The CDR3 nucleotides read TGTGCCAGCAGTTATGACGGGACAGCGTCGCCCCAGCATTTT.

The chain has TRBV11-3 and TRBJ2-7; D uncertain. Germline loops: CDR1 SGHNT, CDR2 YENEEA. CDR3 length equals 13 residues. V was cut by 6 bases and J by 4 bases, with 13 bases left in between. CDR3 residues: CASRHATRYEQYF. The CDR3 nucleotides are TGTGCCAGCAGGCACGCCACGCGGTACGAGCAGTACTTC.

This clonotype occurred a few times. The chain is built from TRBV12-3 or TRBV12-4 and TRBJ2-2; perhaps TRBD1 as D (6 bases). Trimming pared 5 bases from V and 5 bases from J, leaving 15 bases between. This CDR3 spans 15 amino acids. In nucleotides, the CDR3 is TGTGCCAGCAGTCCGGCACGGACAGTAACCGGGGAGCTGTTTTTT. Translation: CASSPARTVTGELFF.

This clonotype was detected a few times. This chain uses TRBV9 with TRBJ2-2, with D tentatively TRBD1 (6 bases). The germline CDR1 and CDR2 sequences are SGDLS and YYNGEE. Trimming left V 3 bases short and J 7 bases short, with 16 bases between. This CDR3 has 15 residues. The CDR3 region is CASSEGDGYDGELFF. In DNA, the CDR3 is TGTGCCAGCAGCGAGGGGGACGGCTACGACGGGGAGCTGTTTTTT.

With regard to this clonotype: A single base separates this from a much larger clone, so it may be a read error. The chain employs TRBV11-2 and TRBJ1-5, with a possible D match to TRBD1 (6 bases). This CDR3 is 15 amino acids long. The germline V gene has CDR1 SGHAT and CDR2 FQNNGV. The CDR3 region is CASSPGGGINQPRHF. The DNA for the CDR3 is TGTGCCAGCAGCCCCGGAGGGGGAATCAATCAGCCCCGGCATTTT.

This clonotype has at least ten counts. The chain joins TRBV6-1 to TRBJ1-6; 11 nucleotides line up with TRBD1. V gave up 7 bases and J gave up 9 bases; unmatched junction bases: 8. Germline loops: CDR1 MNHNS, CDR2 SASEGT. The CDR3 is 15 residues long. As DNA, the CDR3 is TGTGCCAGCATTCCGGGGGGGACAGGGGGTTCACCCCTCCACTTT. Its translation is CASIPGGTGGSPLHF.

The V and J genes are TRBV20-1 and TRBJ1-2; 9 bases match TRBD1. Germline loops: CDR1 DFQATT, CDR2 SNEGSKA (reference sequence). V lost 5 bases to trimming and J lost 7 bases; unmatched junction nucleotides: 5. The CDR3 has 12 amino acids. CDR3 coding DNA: TGCAGTGCTTTTGGGACAGGGAGTGGCTACACCTTC. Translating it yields CSAFGTGSGYTF.

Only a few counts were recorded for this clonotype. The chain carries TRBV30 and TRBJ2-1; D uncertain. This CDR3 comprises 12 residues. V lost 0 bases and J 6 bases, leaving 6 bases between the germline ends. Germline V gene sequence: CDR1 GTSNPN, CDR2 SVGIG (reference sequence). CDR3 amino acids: CAWSVFPNEQFF. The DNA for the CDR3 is TGTGCCTGGAGTGTATTTCCCAATGAGCAGTTCTTC.

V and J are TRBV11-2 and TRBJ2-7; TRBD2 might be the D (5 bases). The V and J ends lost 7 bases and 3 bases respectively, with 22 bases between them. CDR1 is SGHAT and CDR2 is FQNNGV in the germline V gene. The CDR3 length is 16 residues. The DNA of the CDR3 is TGTGCCAGCACCCCCCGGAGGTTCGGTGACCTCTACGAGCAGTACTTC. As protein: CASTPRRFGDLYEQYF.

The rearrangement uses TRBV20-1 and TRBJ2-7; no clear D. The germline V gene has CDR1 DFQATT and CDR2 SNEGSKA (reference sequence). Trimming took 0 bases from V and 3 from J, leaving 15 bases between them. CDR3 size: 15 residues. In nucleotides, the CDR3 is TGCAGTGCTAGAGATCCGGCCAGTCCCTACTACGAGCAGTACTTC. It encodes CSARDPASPYYEQYF.

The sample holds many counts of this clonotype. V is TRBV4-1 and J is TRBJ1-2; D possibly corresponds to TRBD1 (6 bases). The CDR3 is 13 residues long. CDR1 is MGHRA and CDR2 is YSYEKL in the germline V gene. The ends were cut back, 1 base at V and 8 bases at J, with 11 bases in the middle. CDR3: CASSQVRTAGYTF. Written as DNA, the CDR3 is TGCGCCAGCAGCCAAGTTCGGACAGCGGGCTACACCTTC.

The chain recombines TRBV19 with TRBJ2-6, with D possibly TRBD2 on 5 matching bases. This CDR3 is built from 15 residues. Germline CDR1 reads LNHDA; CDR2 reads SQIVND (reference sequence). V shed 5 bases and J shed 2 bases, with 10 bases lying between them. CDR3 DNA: TGTGCCAGTAGTCCGGACTCTACTGGGGCCAACGTCCTGACTTTC. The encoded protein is CASSPDSTGANVLTF.

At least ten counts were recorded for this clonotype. The CDR3 nucleotides are TGTGCCAGCTCTCCGACAGGGGTGGAGACCCAGTACTTC. Translation: CASSPTGVETQYF. The genes are TRBV18 and TRBJ2-5; TRBD1 agrees at 8 bases. The V gene end was trimmed by 6 bases and the J gene end by 5 bases; junction bases not matched to a gene: 5. The germline CDR1 and CDR2 sequences are KGHSH and LQKENI. The CDR3 has 13 amino acids.

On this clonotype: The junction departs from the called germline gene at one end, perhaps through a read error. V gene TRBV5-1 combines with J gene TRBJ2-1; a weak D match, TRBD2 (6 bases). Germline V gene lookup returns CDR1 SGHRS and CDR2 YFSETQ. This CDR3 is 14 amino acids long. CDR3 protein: CVSAGGPSYNEQFF. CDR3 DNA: TGCGTCAGCGCCGGGGGTCCCTCCTACAATGAGCAGTTCTTC.